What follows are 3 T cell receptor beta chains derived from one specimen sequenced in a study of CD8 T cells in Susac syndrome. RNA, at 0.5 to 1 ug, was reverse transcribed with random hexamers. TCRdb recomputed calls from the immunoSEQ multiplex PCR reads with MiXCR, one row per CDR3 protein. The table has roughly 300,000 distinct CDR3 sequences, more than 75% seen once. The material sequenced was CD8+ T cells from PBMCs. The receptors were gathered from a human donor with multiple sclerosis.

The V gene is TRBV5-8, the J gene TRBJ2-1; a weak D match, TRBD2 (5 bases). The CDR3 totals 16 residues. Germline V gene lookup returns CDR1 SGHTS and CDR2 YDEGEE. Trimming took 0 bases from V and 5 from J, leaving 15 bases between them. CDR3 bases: TGTGCCAGCAGCTTGGGTGTCTCTAGGCGGGACAATGAGCAGTTCTTC. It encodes CASSLGVSRRDNEQFF.

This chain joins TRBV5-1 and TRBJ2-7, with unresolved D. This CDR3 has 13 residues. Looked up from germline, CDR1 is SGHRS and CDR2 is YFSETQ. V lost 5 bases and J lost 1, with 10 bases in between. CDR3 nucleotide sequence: TGCGCCAGCAGGTACGAGTATTCCTACGAGCAGTACTTC. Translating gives CASRYEYSYEQYF.

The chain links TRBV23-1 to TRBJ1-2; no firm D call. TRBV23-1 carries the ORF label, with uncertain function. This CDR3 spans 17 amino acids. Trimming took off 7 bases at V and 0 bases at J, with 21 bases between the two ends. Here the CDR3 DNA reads TGCGCCAGCACCCTACCCGAGACCCTGCTAGCTAACTATGGCTACACCTTC. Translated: CASTLPETLLANYGYTF.